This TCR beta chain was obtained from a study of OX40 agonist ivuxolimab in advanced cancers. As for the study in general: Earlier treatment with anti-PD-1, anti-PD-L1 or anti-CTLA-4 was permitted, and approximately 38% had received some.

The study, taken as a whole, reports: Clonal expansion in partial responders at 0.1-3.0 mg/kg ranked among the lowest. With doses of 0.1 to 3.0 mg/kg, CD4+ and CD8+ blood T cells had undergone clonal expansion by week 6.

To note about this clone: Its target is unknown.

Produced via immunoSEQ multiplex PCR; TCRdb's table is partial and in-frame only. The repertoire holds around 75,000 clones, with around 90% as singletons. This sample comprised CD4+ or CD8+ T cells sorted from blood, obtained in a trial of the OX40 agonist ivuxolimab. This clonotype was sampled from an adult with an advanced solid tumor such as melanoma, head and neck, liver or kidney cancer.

DNA for the CDR3: TGTGCCAGCAGTGGACCCACAATGGGTGGCTACACCTTC. Translated, it gives CASSGPTMGGYTF. The J gene is TRBJ1-2, the V gene TRBV28; D remains unclear. Germline-derived CDR1 and CDR2 are MDHEN and SYDVKM. Deletions cut 5 bases from V and 7 bases from J, with 14 bases between. The CDR3 is 13 amino acids.